This record covers a single T cell receptor (beta chain). Single viable CD3+CD4+CD8-CD45RO+ cells were sorted as the memory CD4+ T cells. This record comes from a study of memory CD4+ T cells and cytomegalovirus serostatus. The assay was immunoSEQ multiplex PCR, and TCRdb's table has in-frame clones only and misses some. The sample includes 48,000 or so clones, around 80% seen only once; the top ten take roughly 0.76%. The sample taken for sequencing was memory CD4+ T cells from blood. The sequence was collected from an adult in good health and CMV-seronegative.

The CDR3: CAWSGGQETQYF. CDR3 DNA: TGTGCCTGGAGTGGGGGACAAGAGACCCAGTACTTC. V usage is TRBV30 and J usage is TRBJ2-5; D remains unclear. The CDR3 is 12 amino acids. Trimming removed 1 base from V and 2 bases from J, with 5 bases in between. Germline CDR1 GTSNPN, CDR2 SVGIG (reference sequence).